The T cell receptor (beta chain) under discussion was sequenced for a study of blood T cell repertoires in COVID-19. TCRdb's copy holds only in-frame clones and misses some; the assay was immunoSEQ multiplex PCR. The data show roughly 230,000 clones, with roughly 89% seen just once and roughly 2% held by the top ten. Followed over time, Seattle patients had been enrolled while infection was active. The CDR3 is 16 amino acids. Trimming took off 4 bases at V and 3 bases at J, with 15 bases between the two ends. Germline assignment: CDR1 KGHDR and CDR2 SFDVKD. The sample taken for sequencing was peripheral blood. The chain couples TRBV24-1 to TRBJ2-4; weak D call: TRBD1 (6 bases). The TCR was taken from a woman aged 55-70 years with COVID-19, enrolled during active disease. The CDR3 here is CATSEPRDKGKNIQYF. The CDR3, as DNA: TGTGCCACCAGTGAACCAAGGGACAAGGGCAAAAACATTCAGTACTTC.